One sample yielded the 7 T cell receptor delta chains listed below, sequenced in a study of gamma-delta chains in newborns, infants, children. TCRdb reanalysed the reads via CATT. Among roughly 14,000 delta-chain clones, 7% to 8.5% were seen once, and the ten largest hold around 20%. The sample was blood. Receptors originate from a child who was a newborn, infant or young child, either healthy, febrile or measles-vaccinated (not recorded which).

For this clone: One end of the junction varies from germline; a read error may be responsible. The chain joins TRDV2 to TRDJ3, with 11 bases identical to TRDD3. The length of the CDR3 is 20 residues. Germline V CDR1 and CDR2: GEAIGNYY, EKD. The CDR3 is CACDTLGDKKSSWDTRQVFF. CDR3 in DNA: TGTGCCTGTGACACACTGGGGGATAAAAAAAGCTCCTGGGACACCCGACAGGTGTTTTTC.

Worth noting for this clone: A much larger clonotype is one base distant, so this may be a read error. This CDR3 is also generated by other DNA sequences in the sample. This chain uses TRDV2 with TRDJ2; TRDD3 matches at 10 bases. The germline CDR1 and CDR2 sequences are GEAIGNYY and EKD. The CDR3 totals 19 residues. The CDR3 spells CACDSLYWGMSGLTAQLFF. CDR3 coding DNA: TGTGCCTGTGACTCCCTGTACTGGGGGATGTCCGGTTTGACGGCACAACTCTTCTTT.

The sample holds a few counts of this clone. This chain links TRDV2 with TRDJ1, with 9 bases that match TRDD3. The germline gives CDR1 GEAIGNYY, CDR2 EKD. The CDR3 has 15 residues. V was pared by 0 bases and J by 4 bases, with 5 bases of the junction left unmatched. The CDR3 DNA reads TGTGCCTGTGACACCGTGGGTGGGGGATACGATAAACTCATCTTT. Encoded protein: CACDTVGGGYDKLIF.

This clone was observed a few times. Other DNA sequences from this sample encode an identical CDR3 as well. The J gene is TRDJ3, the V gene TRDV2; 13 positions match TRDD3. J was trimmed by 0 bases and V by 3 bases; bases with no gene match: 7. The V gene's germline CDR1 is GEAIGNYY and CDR2 EKD. The CDR3 is 20 amino acids. The CDR3 region has the DNA TGTGCCTGTGACGCGGTACTGGGGGATACGAGCTCCTGGGACACCCGACAGATGTTTTTC. Encoded protein: CACDAVLGDTSSWDTRQMFF.

This clone was recorded many times. This same CDR3 is encoded by further DNA sequences in the sample. The chain recombines TRDV2 with TRDJ3, with a weak D call TRDD3 (6 bases). The V end lost 0 bases, the J end lost 0 bases, and 14 bases lay between the germline ends. Germline V gene sequence: CDR1 GEAIGNYY, CDR2 EKD. This CDR3 comprises 19 residues. CDR3 in amino acids: CACDTVGIISSWDTRQMFF. The CDR3 bases are TGTGCCTGTGACACCGTGGGGATCATTAGCTCCTGGGACACCCGACAGATGTTTTTC.

This clone was seen only a few times. The chain combines TRDV2 with TRDJ3, with TRDD3 as a possible D gene (6 bases). Between the trimmed V and J ends, which lost 0 bases and 2 bases, there was a span of 13 bases. Germline CDR1 is GEAIGNYY and CDR2 is EKD. The length of the CDR3 is 18 residues. CDR3 loop: CACDTVGDRTWDTRQMFF. CDR3 nucleotide sequence: TGTGCCTGTGACACCGTAGGGGATCGAACCTGGGACACCCGACAGATGTTTTTC.

This clone was observed a handful of times. The junction differs from germline at one of its ends, possibly a read error. Other DNA sequences from this sample encode an identical CDR3 as well. CDR3 bases: TGTGCCTGCGACACGTACTGGGGGATACCCAGCTCCTGGGACACCAGACAGATGTTTTTC. Encoded protein: CACDTYWGIPSSWDTRQMFF. This sequence joins TRDV2 and TRDJ3; 12 nucleotides match TRDD3. Germline-derived CDR1 and CDR2 are GEAIGNYY and EKD. The CDR3 sequence is 20 residues long.